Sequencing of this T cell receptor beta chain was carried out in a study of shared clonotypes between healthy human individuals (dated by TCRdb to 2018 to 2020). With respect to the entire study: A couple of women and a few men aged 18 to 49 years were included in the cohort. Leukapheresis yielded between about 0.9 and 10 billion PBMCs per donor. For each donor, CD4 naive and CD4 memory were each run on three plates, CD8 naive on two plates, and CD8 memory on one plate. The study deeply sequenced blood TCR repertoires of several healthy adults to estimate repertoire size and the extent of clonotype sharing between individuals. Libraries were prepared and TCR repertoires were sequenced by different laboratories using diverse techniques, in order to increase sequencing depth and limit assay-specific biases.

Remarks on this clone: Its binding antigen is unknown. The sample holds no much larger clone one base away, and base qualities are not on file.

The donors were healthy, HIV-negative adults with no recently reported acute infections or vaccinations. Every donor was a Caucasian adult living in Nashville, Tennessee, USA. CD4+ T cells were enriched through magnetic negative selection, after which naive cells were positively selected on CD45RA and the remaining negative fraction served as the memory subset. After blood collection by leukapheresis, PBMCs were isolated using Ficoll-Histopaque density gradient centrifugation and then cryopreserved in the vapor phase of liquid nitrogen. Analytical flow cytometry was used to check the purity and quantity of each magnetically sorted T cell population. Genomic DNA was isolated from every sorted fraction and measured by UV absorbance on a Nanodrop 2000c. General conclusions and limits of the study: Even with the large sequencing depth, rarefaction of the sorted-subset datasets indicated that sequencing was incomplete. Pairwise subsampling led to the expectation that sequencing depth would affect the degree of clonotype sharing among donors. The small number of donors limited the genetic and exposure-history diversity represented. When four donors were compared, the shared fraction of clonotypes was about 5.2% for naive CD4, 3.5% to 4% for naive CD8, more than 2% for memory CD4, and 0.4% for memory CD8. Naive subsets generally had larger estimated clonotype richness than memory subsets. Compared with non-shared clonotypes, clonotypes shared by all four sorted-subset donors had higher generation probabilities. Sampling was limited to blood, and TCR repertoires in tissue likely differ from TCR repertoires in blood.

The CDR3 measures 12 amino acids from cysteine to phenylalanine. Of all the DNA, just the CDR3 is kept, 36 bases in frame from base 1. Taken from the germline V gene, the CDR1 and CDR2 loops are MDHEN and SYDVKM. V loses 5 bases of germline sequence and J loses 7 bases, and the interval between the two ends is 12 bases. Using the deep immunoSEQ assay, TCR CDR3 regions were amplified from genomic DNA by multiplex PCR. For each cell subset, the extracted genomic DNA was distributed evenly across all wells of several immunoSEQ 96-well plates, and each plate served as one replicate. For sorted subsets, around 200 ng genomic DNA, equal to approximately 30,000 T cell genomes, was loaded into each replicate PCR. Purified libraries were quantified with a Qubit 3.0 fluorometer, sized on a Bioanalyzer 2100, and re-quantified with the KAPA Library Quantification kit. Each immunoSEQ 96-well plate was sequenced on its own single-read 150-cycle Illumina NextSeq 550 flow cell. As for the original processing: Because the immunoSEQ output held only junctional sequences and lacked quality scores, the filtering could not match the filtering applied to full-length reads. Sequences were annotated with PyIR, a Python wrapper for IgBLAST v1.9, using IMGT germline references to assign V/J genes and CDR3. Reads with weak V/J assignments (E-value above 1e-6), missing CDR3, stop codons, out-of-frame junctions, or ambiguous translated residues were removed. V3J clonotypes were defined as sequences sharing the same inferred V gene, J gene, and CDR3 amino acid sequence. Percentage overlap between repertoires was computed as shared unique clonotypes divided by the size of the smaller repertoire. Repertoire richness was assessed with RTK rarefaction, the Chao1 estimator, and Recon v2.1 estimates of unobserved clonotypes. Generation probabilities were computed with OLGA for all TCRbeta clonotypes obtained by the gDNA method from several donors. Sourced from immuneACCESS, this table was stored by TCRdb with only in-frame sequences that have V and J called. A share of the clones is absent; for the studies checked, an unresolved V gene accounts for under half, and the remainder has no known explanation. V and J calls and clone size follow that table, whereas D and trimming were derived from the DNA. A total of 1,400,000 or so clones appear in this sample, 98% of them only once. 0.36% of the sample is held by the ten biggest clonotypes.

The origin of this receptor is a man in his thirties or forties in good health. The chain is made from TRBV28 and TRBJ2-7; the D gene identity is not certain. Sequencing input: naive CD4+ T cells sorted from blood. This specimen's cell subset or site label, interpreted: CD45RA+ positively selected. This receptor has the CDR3 CASSAPGIEQYF. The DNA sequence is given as TGTGCCAGCAGTGCTCCCGGAATAGAGCAGTACTTC.